This T cell receptor beta chain was identified in a study of T-cell memory formation after mild COVID-19. Germline-derived CDR1 and CDR2 are SGHRS and YFSETQ. Trimming removed 0 bases at V and 4 bases at J, with 13 bases between. This CDR3 has 15 amino acids. This clonotype was seen only a few times. MiXCR, applied by TCRdb to the 5' RACE reads, yields one record per CDR3 protein. This sample has roughly 250,000 distinct CDR3 sequences, with 15% to 20% found just once. The genes are TRBV5-1 and TRBJ1-1; D unclear. Input material: PBMCs or a T cell subset sorted from them (not recorded which). This TCR was sampled from a man aged 18 to 29 who had mild COVID-19 (a few samples of this study predate the infection). Cell type and time point are not known. The DNA of the CDR3 is TGCGCCAGCAGCTTGGTGCCGGGAAGGATCACTGAAGCTTTCTTT. The encoded protein is CASSLVPGRITEAFF. The full variable domain, its missing parts supplied by reference TRBV5-1 and TRBJ1-1, is KAGVTQTPRYLIKTRGQQVTLSCSPISGHRSVSWYQQTPGQGLQFLFEYFSETQRNKGNFPGRFSGRQFSNSRSEMNVSTLELGDSALYLCASSLVPGRITEAFFGQGTRLTVV.